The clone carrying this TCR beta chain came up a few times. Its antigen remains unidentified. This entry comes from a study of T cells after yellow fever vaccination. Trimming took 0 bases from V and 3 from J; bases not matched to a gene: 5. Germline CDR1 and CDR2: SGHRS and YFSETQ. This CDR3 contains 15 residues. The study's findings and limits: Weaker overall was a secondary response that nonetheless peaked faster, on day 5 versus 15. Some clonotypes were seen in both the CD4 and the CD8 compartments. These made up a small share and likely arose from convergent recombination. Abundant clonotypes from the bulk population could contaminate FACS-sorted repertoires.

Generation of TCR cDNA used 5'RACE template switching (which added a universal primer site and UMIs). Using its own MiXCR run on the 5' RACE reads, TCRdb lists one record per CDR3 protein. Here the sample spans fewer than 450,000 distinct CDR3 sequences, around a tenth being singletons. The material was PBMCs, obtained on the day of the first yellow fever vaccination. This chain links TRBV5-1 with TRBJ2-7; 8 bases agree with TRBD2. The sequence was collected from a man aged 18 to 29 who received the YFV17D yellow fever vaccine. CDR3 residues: CASSLVLSGVYEQYF. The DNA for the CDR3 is TGCGCCAGCAGCTTGGTTCTTAGCGGGGTCTACGAGCAGTACTTC.